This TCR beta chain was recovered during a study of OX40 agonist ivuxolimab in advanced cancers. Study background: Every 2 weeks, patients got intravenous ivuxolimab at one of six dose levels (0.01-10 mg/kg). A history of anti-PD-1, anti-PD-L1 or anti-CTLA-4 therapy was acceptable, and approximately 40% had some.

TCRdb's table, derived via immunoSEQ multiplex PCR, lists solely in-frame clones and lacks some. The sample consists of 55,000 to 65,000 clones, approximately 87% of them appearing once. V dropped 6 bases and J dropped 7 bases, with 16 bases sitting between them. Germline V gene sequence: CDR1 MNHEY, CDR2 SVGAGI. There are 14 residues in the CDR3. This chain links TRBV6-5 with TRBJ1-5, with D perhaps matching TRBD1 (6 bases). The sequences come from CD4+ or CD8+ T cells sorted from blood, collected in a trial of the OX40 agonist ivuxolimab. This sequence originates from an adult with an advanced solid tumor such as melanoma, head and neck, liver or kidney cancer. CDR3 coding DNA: TGTGCCAGCAGCAAGGGAGGGGGATCACAGCCCCAGCATTTT. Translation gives CASSKGGGSQPQHF.